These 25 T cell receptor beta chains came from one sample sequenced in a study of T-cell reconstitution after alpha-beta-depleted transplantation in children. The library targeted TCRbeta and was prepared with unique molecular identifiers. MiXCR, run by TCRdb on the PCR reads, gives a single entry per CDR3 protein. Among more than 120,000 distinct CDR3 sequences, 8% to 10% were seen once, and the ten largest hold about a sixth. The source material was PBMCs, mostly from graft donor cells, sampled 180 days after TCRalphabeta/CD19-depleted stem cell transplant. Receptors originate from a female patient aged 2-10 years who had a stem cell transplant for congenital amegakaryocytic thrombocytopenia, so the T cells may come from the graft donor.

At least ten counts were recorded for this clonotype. The CDR3 DNA reads as TGTGCCAGCAGCAGCTGGGACACAACCGATCCGCAGTACTTC. It codes for CASSSWDTTDPQYF. The rearrangement joins TRBV3-1 to TRBJ2-7; TRBD1 is a possible D gene (6 bases). Germline CDR1 and CDR2: LGHDT and YNNKEL (reference sequence). The V end lost 5 bases, the J end lost 9 bases, and 20 bases lay between the germline ends. The CDR3 has 14 amino acids.

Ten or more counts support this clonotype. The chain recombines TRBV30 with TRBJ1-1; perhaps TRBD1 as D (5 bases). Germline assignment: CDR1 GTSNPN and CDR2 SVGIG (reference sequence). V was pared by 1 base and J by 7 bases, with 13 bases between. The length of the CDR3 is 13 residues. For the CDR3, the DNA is TGTGCCTGGAGTGGTACCGGGAGGGGTGAAGCTTTCTTT. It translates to CAWSGTGRGEAFF.

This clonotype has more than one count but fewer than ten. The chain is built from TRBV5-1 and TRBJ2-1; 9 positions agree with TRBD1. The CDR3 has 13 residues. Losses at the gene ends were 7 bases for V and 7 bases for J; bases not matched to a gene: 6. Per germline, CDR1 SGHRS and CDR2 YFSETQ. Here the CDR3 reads CASQLGTGNEQFF. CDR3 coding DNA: TGCGCCAGCCAACTTGGGACAGGGAATGAGCAGTTCTTC.

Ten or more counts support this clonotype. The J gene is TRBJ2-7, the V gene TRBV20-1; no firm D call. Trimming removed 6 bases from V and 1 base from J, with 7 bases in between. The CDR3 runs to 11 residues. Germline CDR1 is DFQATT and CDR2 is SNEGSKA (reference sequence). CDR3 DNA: TGCAGTGCCGCCAGGTCCTACGAGCAGTACTTC. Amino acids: CSAARSYEQYF.

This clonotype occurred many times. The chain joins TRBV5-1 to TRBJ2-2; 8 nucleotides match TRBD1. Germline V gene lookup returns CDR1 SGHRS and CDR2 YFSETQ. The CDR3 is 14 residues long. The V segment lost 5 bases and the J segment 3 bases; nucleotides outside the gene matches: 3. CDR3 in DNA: TGCGCCAGCAGGGCAGGGGGCGACACCGGGGAGCTGTTTTTT. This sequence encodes CASRAGGDTGELFF.

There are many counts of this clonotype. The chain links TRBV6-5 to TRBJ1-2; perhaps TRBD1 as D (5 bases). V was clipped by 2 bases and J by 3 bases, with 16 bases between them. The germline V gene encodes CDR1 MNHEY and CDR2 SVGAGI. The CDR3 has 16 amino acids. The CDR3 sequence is CASSYGAPPQDYGYTF. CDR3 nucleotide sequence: TGTGCCAGCAGTTACGGGGCCCCACCTCAGGACTATGGCTACACCTTC.

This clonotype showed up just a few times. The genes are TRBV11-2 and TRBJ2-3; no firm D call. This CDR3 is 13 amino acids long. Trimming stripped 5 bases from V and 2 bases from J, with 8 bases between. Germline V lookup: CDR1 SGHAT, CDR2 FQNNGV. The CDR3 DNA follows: TGTGCCAGCAGCACTGACCCCACAGATACGCAGTATTTT. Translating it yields CASSTDPTDTQYF.

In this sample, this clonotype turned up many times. For the CDR3, the DNA is TGTGCCAGCAGTTTTAGCCGCACAGATACGCAGTATTTT. The encoded protein is CASSFSRTDTQYF. The rearrangement links TRBV6-5 to TRBJ2-3; D is ambiguous. V lost 4 bases to trimming and J lost 1 base, with 6 bases between them. Germline V gene data show CDR1 as MNHEY and CDR2 as SVGAGI. The CDR3 consists of 13 residues.

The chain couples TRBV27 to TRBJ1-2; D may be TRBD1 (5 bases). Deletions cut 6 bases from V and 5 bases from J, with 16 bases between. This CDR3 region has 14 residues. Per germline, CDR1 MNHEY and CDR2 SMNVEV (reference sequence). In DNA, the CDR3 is TGTGCCAGCAGGGGATCGACAGCTTTTTATGGCTACACCTTC. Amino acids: CASRGSTAFYGYTF.

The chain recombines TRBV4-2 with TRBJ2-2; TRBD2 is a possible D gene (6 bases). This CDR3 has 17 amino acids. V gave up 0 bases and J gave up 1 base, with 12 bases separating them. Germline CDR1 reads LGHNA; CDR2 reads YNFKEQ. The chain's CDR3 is CASSQDFPGGNTGELFF. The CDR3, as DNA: TGTGCCAGCAGCCAAGATTTTCCCGGGGGGAACACCGGGGAGCTGTTTTTT.

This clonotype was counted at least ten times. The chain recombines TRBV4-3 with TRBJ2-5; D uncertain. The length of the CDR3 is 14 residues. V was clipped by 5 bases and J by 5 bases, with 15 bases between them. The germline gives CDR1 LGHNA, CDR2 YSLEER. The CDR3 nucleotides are TGCGCCAGCAGCATGACGGGTAATCGGGAGACCCAGTACTTC. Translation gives CASSMTGNRETQYF.

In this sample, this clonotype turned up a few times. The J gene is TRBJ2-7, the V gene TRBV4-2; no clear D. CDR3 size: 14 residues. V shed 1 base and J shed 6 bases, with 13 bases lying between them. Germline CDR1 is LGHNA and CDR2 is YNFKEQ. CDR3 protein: CASSQAKELGEQYF. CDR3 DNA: TGTGCCAGCAGCCAAGCGAAGGAGCTGGGCGAGCAGTACTTC.

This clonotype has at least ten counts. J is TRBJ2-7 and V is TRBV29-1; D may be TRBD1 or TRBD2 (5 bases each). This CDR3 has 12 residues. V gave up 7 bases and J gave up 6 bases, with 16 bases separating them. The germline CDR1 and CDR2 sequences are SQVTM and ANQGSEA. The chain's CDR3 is CSALQGRGEQYF. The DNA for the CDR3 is TGCAGCGCACTCCAGGGACGAGGCGAGCAGTACTTC.

CDR3 in amino acids: CASSSLGATGELFF. DNA of the CDR3: TGCGCCAGCAGTTCTTTAGGGGCCACCGGGGAGCTGTTTTTT. The genes are TRBV10-2 and TRBJ2-2; possible D gene TRBD1, 5 bases. Per germline, CDR1 WSHSY and CDR2 SAAADI. Trimming took off 5 bases at V and 4 bases at J, with 11 bases between the two ends. CDR3 length: 14 amino acids.

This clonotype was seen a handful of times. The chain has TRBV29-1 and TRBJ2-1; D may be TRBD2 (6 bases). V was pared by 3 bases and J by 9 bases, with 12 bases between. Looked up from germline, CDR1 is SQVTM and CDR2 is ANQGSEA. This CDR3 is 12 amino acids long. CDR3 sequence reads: CSVDPGSGEQFF. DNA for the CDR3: TGCAGCGTTGACCCCGGGAGCGGTGAGCAGTTCTTC.

CDR3 DNA sequence: TGTGCCAGCAGCTTAGAGATGGGGTATTCATATGGCTACACCTTC. Its protein product is CASSLEMGYSYGYTF. V usage is TRBV11-2 and J usage is TRBJ1-2; no clear D gene. The CDR3 length is 15 residues. Germline V gives CDR1 SGHAT, CDR2 FQNNGV. V lost 0 bases and J lost 5, with 13 bases in between.

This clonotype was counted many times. The CDR3 here is CSVAGTGSYNEQFF. The CDR3 bases are TGCAGCGTCGCGGGGACAGGCTCCTACAATGAGCAGTTCTTC. This rearrangement joins TRBV29-1 to TRBJ2-1; 8 bases line up with TRBD1. The CDR3 extends over 14 amino acids. Germline V gives CDR1 SQVTM, CDR2 ANQGSEA. J gave up 0 bases and V 6 bases, and 4 bases lay outside the gene matches.

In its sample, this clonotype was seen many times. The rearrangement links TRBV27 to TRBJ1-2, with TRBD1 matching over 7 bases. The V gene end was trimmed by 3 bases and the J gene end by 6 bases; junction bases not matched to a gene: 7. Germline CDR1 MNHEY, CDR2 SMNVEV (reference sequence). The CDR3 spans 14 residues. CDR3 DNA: TGTGCCAGCAGTTTTCGAGGGGGCGATCATGGCTACACCTTC. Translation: CASSFRGGDHGYTF.

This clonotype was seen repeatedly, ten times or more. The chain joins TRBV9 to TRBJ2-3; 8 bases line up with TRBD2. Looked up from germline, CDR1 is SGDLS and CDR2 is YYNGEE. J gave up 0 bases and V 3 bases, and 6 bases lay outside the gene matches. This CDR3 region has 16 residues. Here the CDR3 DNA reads TGTGCCAGCAGCGCCAGCACTAGCGGAAGCACAGATACGCAGTATTTT. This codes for CASSASTSGSTDTQYF.

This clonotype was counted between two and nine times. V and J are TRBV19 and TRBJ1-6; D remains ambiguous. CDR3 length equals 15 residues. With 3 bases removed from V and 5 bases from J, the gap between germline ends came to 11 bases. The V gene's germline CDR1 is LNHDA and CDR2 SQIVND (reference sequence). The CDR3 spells CASSIRAGNNSPLHF. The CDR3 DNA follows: TGTGCCAGTAGTATCCGGGCAGGCAATAATTCACCCCTCCACTTT.

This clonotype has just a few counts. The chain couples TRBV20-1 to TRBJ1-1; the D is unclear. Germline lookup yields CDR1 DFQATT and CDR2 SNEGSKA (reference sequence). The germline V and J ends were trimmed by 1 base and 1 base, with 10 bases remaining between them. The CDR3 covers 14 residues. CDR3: CSARGRPSNTEAFF. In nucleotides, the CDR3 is TGCAGTGCTAGAGGCCGGCCTTCGAACACTGAAGCTTTCTTT.

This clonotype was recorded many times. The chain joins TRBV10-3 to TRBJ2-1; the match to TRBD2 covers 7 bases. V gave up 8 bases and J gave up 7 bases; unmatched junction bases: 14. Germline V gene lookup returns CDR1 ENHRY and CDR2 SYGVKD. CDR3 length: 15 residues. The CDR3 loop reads CAIGTLREAENEQFF. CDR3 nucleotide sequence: TGTGCCATCGGAACCCTTCGGGAGGCAGAGAATGAGCAGTTCTTC.

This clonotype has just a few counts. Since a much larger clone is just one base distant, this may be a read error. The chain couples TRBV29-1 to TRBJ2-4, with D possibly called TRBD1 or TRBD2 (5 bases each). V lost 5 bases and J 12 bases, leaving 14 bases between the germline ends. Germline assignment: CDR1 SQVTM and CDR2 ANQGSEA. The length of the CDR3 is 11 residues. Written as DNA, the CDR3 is TGCAGCGTTCTTTCACGGGGCAGTCAGTACTTC. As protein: CSVLSRGSQYF.

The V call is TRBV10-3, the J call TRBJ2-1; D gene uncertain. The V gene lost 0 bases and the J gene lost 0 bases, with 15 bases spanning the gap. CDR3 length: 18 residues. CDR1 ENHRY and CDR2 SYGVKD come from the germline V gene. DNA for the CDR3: TGTGCCATCAGTGAGTCGTCGGCCGCCCGTGGCTCCTACAATGAGCAGTTCTTC. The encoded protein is CAISESSAARGSYNEQFF.

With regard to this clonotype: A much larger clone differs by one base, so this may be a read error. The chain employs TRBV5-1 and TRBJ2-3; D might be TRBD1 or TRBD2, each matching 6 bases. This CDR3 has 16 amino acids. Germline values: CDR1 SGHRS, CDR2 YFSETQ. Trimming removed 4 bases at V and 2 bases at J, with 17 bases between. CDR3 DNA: TGCGCCAGCAGCGTGGATGGGGGGCTGTCCACAGATACGCAGTATTTT. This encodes CASSVDGGLSTDTQYF.